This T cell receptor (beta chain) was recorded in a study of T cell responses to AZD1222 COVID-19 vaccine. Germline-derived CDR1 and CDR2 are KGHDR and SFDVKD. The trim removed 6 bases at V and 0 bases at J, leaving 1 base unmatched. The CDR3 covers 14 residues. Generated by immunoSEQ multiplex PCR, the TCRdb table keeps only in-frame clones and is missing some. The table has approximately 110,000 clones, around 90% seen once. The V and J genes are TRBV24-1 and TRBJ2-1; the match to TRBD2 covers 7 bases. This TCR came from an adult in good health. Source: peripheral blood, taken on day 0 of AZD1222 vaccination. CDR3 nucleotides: TGTGCCACCAGTTTAGCGGGCTCCTACAATGAGCAGTTCTTC. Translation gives CATSLAGSYNEQFF.